The next 5 T cell receptor beta chains were all read from a single sample in a study of shared clonotypes between healthy human individuals. Only CD45RO-negative cells positively selected for CCR7 counted as naive CD8 cells, so terminally differentiated effector memory CD45RA+ cells were excluded. Here immunoSEQ multiplex PCR was the method, and the copy in TCRdb shows in-frame clones only, minus some. The table includes about 2.1 million clones, roughly 95% detected once. Sequencing was done on a sample of naive CD8+ T cells from PBMCs. These receptors originate from a man between 18 and 35 years old in good health. Some clones in this sample may be carry-over from other donors' samples.

The chain couples TRBV27 to TRBJ2-6; the D gene is possibly TRBD1 (6 bases). The V gene's germline CDR1 is MNHEY and CDR2 SMNVEV (reference sequence). Deletions cut 3 bases from V and 2 bases from J, with 11 bases between. The CDR3 is 16 residues long. Here the CDR3 reads CASSFYRDPGANVLTF. The CDR3 DNA is TGTGCCAGCAGTTTCTACAGGGACCCTGGGGCCAACGTCCTGACTTTC.

V is TRBV5-6 and J is TRBJ2-1; possibly TRBD1 for D (7 bases). The CDR3 is 16 amino acids. Germline lookup yields CDR1 SGHDT and CDR2 YYEEEE. With 0 bases removed from V and 3 bases from J, the gap between germline ends came to 13 bases. The CDR3 DNA follows: TGTGCCAGCAGCTTGGCCGCCAGGGGGGACTACAATGAGCAGTTCTTC. Translation: CASSLAARGDYNEQFF.

The chain combines TRBV30 with TRBJ2-5; 13 nucleotides agree with TRBD2. The J segment lost 13 bases and the V segment lost 1 base, leaving 12 bases of the junction unmatched. Germline V gives CDR1 GTSNPN, CDR2 SVGIG (reference sequence). The CDR3 is made up of 15 amino acids. The CDR3 loop is CAWSERTSGGPPGYF. In nucleotides, the CDR3 is TGTGCCTGGAGTGAGAGGACTAGCGGGGGCCCCCCGGGGTACTTC.

The rearrangement uses TRBV27 and TRBJ2-3; the D is unclear. The CDR3 sequence is 14 residues long. Trimming shortened V by 4 bases and J by 0 bases, and 8 bases separated the two germline ends. Germline lookup yields CDR1 MNHEY and CDR2 SMNVEV (reference sequence). The CDR3 is CASSWRPSTDTQYF. The CDR3 DNA reads TGTGCCAGCAGTTGGCGTCCTAGCACAGATACGCAGTATTTT.

V gene TRBV5-5 combines with J gene TRBJ2-3; D might be TRBD1 (6 bases). Germline lookup yields CDR1 SGHKS and CDR2 YYEKEE (reference sequence). V lost 5 bases to trimming and J lost 0 bases, with 16 bases between them. CDR3 length: 16 residues. The DNA of the CDR3 is TGTGCCAGCAGTCCACAGGGAGTCCGTAGCACAGATACGCAGTATTTT. It encodes CASSPQGVRSTDTQYF.